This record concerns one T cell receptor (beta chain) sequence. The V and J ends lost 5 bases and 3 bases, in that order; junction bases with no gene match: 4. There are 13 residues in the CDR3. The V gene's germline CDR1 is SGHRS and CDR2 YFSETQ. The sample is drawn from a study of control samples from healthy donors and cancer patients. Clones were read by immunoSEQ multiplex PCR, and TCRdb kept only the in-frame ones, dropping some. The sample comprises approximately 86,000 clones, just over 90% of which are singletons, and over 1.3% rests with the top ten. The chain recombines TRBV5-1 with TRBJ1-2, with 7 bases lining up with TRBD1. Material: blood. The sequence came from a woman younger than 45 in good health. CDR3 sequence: CASRRGTDYGYTF. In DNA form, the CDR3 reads TGCGCCAGCAGAAGGGGGACAGACTATGGCTACACCTTC.